The clone carrying this T cell receptor beta chain appeared a few times. As yet, its antigen is unknown. In germline, CDR1 is SQVTM, CDR2 ANQGSEA. The CDR3 runs 11 residues. V was cut by 7 bases and J by 0 bases, with 6 bases left in between. The data derive from a study of blood T cells in healthy people across ages. The second PCR ran roughly 6 to 12 cycles with a sample-barcoded 5' primer and J-beta primers. Every sample produced at least 3 million CDR3-containing paired-end reads. Each CDR3 protein gets one entry after TCRdb re-called the 5' RACE reads with MiXCR. The profile covers some 750,000 distinct CDR3 sequences, with 20% to 25% appearing a single time and about 22% taken by the ten largest. Samples each had at least 5.5 micrograms of total RNA extracted. Broader study findings: It was the long-lived donors that had more naive CD4+ cells and higher diversity than aged donors.

The rearrangement uses TRBV29-1 and TRBJ1-1, with unresolved D. Sequencing was performed on blood. This receptor was identified in a man in his sixties or seventies in good health. The CDR3 DNA is TGCAGCGGCAGCCTGAACACTGAAGCTTTCTTT. Translation: CSGSLNTEAFF.